This TCR beta chain stems from a study of brain T cells in children with intractable seizures. Profiling relied on immunoSEQ multiplex PCR, and the TCRdb table lists in-frame clones only, not all of them. The repertoire holds 65,000 to 85,000 clones, with about 92% as singletons. Germline CDR1 is WSHSY and CDR2 is SAAADI. The CDR3 totals 11 residues. V dropped 8 bases and J dropped 8 bases, with 11 bases sitting between them. The starting material was peripheral blood, obtained at surgery. The TCR sequence derives from a boy younger than two with tuberous sclerosis and intractable seizures. V is TRBV10-2 and J is TRBJ2-3; weak D call: TRBD1 (6 bases). As DNA, the CDR3 is TGCGCCAGCCGGGACAAAGGTACGCAGTATTTT. Translation gives CASRDKGTQYF.